The 27 T cell receptor beta chains listed next were all sequenced from one sample in a study of blood T cell repertoires in COVID-19. Libraries were prepared by immunoSEQ multiplex PCR; TCRdb keeps only in-frame clonotypes and omits some of them. In the table there are 350,000 to 450,000 clones, roughly nine tenths of which are singletons. Material for sequencing was PBMCs or T cells enriched from blood (not recorded which). The receptor source for this set is a woman in her thirties or forties who had been exposed to COVID-19.

The V gene is TRBV5-6, the J gene TRBJ1-2, with 7 nucleotides matching TRBD1. After removal of 5 bases from V and 7 bases from J, the junction contained 20 bases not matched to a gene. The CDR3 has 17 residues. The germline V gene encodes CDR1 SGHDT and CDR2 YYEEEE. The CDR3 is CASRPDVTGRLLGGYTF. The DNA for the CDR3 is TGTGCCAGCAGACCCGACGTGACAGGGCGCCTCCTCGGTGGCTACACCTTC.

The chain joins TRBV7-2 to TRBJ1-3; D gene uncertain. Germline values: CDR1 SGHTA, CDR2 FQGNSA. The CDR3 is made up of 13 amino acids. The V gene lost 5 bases and the J gene lost 9 bases, with 14 bases spanning the gap. CDR3 residues: CASSTARLGTIYF. The CDR3, as DNA: TGTGCCAGCAGCACGGCCAGGTTGGGCACCATATATTTT.

The CDR3 coding sequence is TGTGCCAGTAGTGCCTCGGGGATTAGCAATCAGCCCCAGCATTTT. Translated: CASSASGISNQPQHF. The gene calls are TRBV19 and TRBJ1-5; D not resolved. Trimming shortened V by 5 bases and J by 0 bases, and 11 bases separated the two germline ends. This CDR3 has 15 amino acids. Germline V lookup: CDR1 LNHDA, CDR2 SQIVND (reference sequence).

The gene calls are TRBV6-5 and TRBJ1-1; possible D gene TRBD1, 5 bases. This CDR3 is 14 amino acids long. Trimming stripped 0 bases from V and 4 bases from J, with 9 bases between. Per germline, CDR1 MNHEY and CDR2 SVGAGI. This CDR3 reads CASSYSGEATEAFF. As DNA, the CDR3 is TGTGCCAGCAGTTACTCGGGGGAGGCCACTGAAGCTTTCTTT.

This clone appeared once. This rearrangement joins TRBV7-9 to TRBJ2-1; TRBD2 matches at 7 bases. The CDR3 runs to 15 residues. Germline V gene sequence: CDR1 SEHNR, CDR2 FQNEAQ (reference sequence). Trimming removed 6 bases from V and 6 bases from J; junction bases left unmatched: 11. As DNA, the CDR3 is TGTGCCAGCAGACCGCAGGCTAGCGGCCTCAATGAGCAGTTCTTC. Encoded protein: CASRPQASGLNEQFF. The complete variable domain, with remaining parts taken from reference TRBV7-9 and TRBJ2-1, reads DTGVSQNPRHKITKRGQNVTFRCDPISEHNRLYWYRQTLGQGPEFLTYFQNEAQLEKSRLLSDRFSAERPKGSFSTLEIQRTEQGDSAMYLCASRPQASGLNEQFFGPGTRLTVL.

This clone has just one count. The chain uses TRBV3-1 (or the pseudogene TRBV3-2) and TRBJ1-1, with 7 bases identical to TRBD1. V was pared by 5 bases and J by 6 bases, with 12 bases of the junction left unmatched. The CDR3 covers 15 residues. Germline CDR1 and CDR2: LGHDT and YNNKEL (reference sequence). As DNA, the CDR3 is TGTGCCAGCAGCGTGAGGACAGGAAGGGGATCTGAAGCTTTCTTT. It encodes CASSVRTGRGSEAFF.

V gene TRBV19 combines with J gene TRBJ2-2, with a tentative D call TRBD1 (5 bases). Trimming took 3 bases from V and 4 from J, leaving 12 bases between them. The CDR3 length is 15 residues. Germline V CDR1 and CDR2: LNHDA, SQIVND (reference sequence). Here the CDR3 DNA reads TGTGCCAGTAGTATGATCCAGGGAAGCACCGGGGAGCTGTTTTTT. Translating it yields CASSMIQGSTGELFF.

This chain links TRBV10-2 with TRBJ1-2; 7 bases fit TRBD1. J lost 2 bases, V lost 0 bases, and 3 bases had no gene match. Germline values: CDR1 WSHSY, CDR2 SAAADI. The CDR3 is 15 residues long. The chain's CDR3 is CASSESGQPNYGYTF. CDR3 DNA sequence: TGCGCCAGCAGTGAGTCGGGACAGCCAAACTATGGCTACACCTTC.

V is TRBV2 and J is TRBJ1-2; TRBD1 is a possible D gene (6 bases). The germline gives CDR1 SNHLY, CDR2 FYNNEI. This CDR3 is 16 amino acids long. Between the trimmed V and J ends, which lost 2 bases and 3 bases, there was a span of 16 bases. In DNA, the CDR3 is TGTGCCAGCAGTGAATTTTGGGGGGGGCGAGACTATGGCTACACCTTC. It specifies CASSEFWGGRDYGYTF.

The chain employs TRBV6-7 and TRBJ2-7, with 10 bases matching TRBD2. TRBV6-7 qualifies as an ORF whose function is uncertain. Germline trimming cut 2 bases from V and 2 bases from J; bases unmatched to any gene: 12. The CDR3 is 18 amino acids. CDR3 amino acids: CASSYPWIRAGGPYEQYF. The CDR3 bases are TGTGCCAGCAGTTACCCCTGGATTAGAGCGGGGGGGCCCTACGAGCAGTACTTC.

The V and J genes are TRBV7-9 and TRBJ1-6; D perhaps matches TRBD1 (5 bases). Trimming removed 3 bases at V and 7 bases at J, with 10 bases between. CDR3 length: 14 residues. The germline CDR1 and CDR2 sequences are SEHNR and FQNEAQ (reference sequence). The chain's CDR3 is CASSLGPLNSPLHF. As DNA, the CDR3 is TGTGCCAGCAGCTTGGGGCCCTTGAATTCACCCCTCCACTTT.

J is TRBJ2-6 and V is TRBV24-1; D remains unclear. Germline CDR1 reads KGHDR; CDR2 reads SFDVKD. The CDR3 spans 16 residues. With 3 bases removed from V and 2 bases from J, the gap between germline ends came to 10 bases. Here the CDR3 DNA reads TGTGCCACCAGTGATCCGGGTGGAACTGGGGCCAACGTCCTGACTTTC. The encoded protein is CATSDPGGTGANVLTF.

The chain couples TRBV7-9 to TRBJ1-2, with D perhaps TRBD1 (6 bases). Germline V gives CDR1 SEHNR, CDR2 FQNEAQ (reference sequence). Trimming pared 0 bases from V and 2 bases from J, leaving 10 bases between. This CDR3 spans 15 amino acids. The CDR3 reads CASSLANRANYGYTF. The CDR3 DNA reads TGTGCCAGCAGCTTAGCGAACAGGGCGAACTATGGCTACACCTTC.

The chain joins TRBV9 to TRBJ2-3; 11 nucleotides line up with TRBD2. Germline lookup yields CDR1 SGDLS and CDR2 YYNGEE. V dropped 4 bases and J dropped 12; count of bases not matched to a gene: 10. This CDR3 comprises 14 residues. The CDR3 reads CASSPQLAGAQQYF. As DNA, the CDR3 is TGTGCCAGCAGCCCCCAACTAGCGGGAGCTCAACAGTATTTT.

The rearrangement uses TRBV9 and TRBJ2-1; a possible D gene is TRBD2 (5 bases). V lost 0 bases to trimming and J lost 0 bases, with 13 bases between them. Germline V gene sequence: CDR1 SGDLS, CDR2 YYNGEE. This CDR3 has 17 residues. The CDR3 DNA reads as TGTGCCAGCAGCGTAGACCCAGCGGTAAGCTCCTACAATGAGCAGTTCTTC. It specifies CASSVDPAVSSYNEQFF.

J is TRBJ2-2 and V is TRBV27; 7 bases agree with TRBD1. The trim removed 5 bases at V and 1 base at J, leaving 7 bases unmatched. Germline loops: CDR1 MNHEY, CDR2 SMNVEV (reference sequence). The CDR3 totals 16 residues. For the CDR3, the DNA is TGTGCCAGCAGTGACCCGACAGGGAGGAACACCGGGGAGCTGTTTTTT. Translation gives CASSDPTGRNTGELFF.

This clone was found a few times. CDR3 DNA sequence: TGTGCCAGCAGTGAAGCGCAGACAGCGTCCTACGAGCAGTACTTC. Its protein is CASSEAQTASYEQYF. The chain links TRBV6-1 to TRBJ2-7; D may be TRBD1 (5 bases). This CDR3 region has 15 residues. The V and J ends lost 0 bases and 1 base respectively, with 10 bases between them. Germline V CDR1 and CDR2: MNHNS, SASEGT.

The chain is built from TRBV7-9 and TRBJ1-1, with D tentatively TRBD1 (5 bases). Germline CDR1 reads SEHNR; CDR2 reads FQNEAQ (reference sequence). Trimming stripped 2 bases from V and 1 base from J, with 8 bases between. The length of the CDR3 is 14 residues. The DNA of the CDR3 is TGTGCCAGCAGCTTATCAGACAGGAACACTGAAGCTTTCTTT. Its protein product is CASSLSDRNTEAFF.

This clone was recorded once. The chain links TRBV6-4 to TRBJ1-5, with TRBD1 matching over 7 bases. V was pared by 10 bases and J by 2 bases, with 11 bases of the junction left unmatched. The CDR3 is made up of 15 amino acids. Germline lookup yields CDR1 MRHNA and CDR2 SNTAGT. This CDR3 reads CATQGNRGGNQPQHF. Here the CDR3 DNA reads TGTGCCACCCAGGGGAACAGGGGTGGCAATCAGCCCCAGCATTTT.

The chain is built from TRBV6-4 and TRBJ2-3; 14 bases align to TRBD2. CDR3 length: 17 amino acids. The J segment lost 4 bases and the V segment lost 3 bases, leaving 6 bases of the junction unmatched. Germline CDR1 reads MRHNA; CDR2 reads SNTAGT. CDR3 nucleotides: TGTGCCAGCAGTGAGGGACTAGCGGGAGATGGGGCAGATACGCAGTATTTT. Translated, it gives CASSEGLAGDGADTQYF.

The chain couples TRBV18 to TRBJ1-1, with 9 bases identical to TRBD1. CDR3 size: 15 residues. J gave up 1 base and V 3 bases, and 3 bases lay outside the gene matches. The germline V gene has CDR1 KGHSH and CDR2 LQKENI. The CDR3 loop reads CASSPQTGGNTEAFF. CDR3 coding DNA: TGTGCCAGCTCACCCCAGACAGGGGGGAACACTGAAGCTTTCTTT. The full variable domain, its missing parts supplied by reference TRBV18 and TRBJ1-1, is NAGVMQNPRHLVRRRGQEARLRCSPMKGHSHVYWYRQLPEEGLKFMVYLQKENIIDESGMPKERFSAEFPKEGPSILRIQQVVRGDSAAYFCASSPQTGGNTEAFFGQGTRLTVV.

The V call is TRBV18, the J call TRBJ1-5; 10 bases agree with TRBD1. V was pared by 3 bases and J by 0 bases, with 5 bases of the junction left unmatched. Germline assignment: CDR1 KGHSH and CDR2 LQKENI. The CDR3 runs to 17 residues. Here the CDR3 DNA reads TGTGCCAGCTCACCCGGGACAGGGGTCTATAGCAATCAGCCCCAGCATTTT. It yields the protein CASSPGTGVYSNQPQHF.

This clone was seen once. This chain joins TRBV30 and TRBJ1-1; the D is unclear. The CDR3 runs to 12 residues. The germline V and J ends were trimmed by 2 bases and 11 bases, with 15 bases remaining between them. Germline V lookup: CDR1 GTSNPN, CDR2 SVGIG (reference sequence). In DNA form, the CDR3 reads TGTGCCTGGAGTCCACATGGATCCGGGGCTTTCTTT. It is translated as CAWSPHGSGAFF.

The sample holds one count of this clone. The rearrangement joins TRBV30 to TRBJ2-3; TRBD2 aligns across 10 bases. The CDR3 spans 15 residues. The V segment lost 5 bases and the J segment 8 bases; nucleotides outside the gene matches: 13. The germline V gene has CDR1 GTSNPN and CDR2 SVGIG (reference sequence). The CDR3 DNA sequence: TGTGCCTGGGAGTTTGAGCGGGAGGGCCTAAGTACGCAGTATTTT. Protein product: CAWEFEREGLSTQYF. Supplemented by reference TRBV30 and TRBJ2-3, the full variable domain reads SQTIHQWPATLVQPVGSPLSLECTVEGTSNPNLYWYRQAAGRGLQLLFYSVGIGQISSEVPQNLSASRPQDRQFILSSKKLLLSDSGFYLCAWEFEREGLSTQYFGPGTRLTVL.

In its sample, this clone was seen a few times. CDR3 DNA: TGTGCCAGCAGTTTAACGGGGACAGGATCTTACAATGAGCAGTTCTTC. This gives the protein CASSLTGTGSYNEQFF. The chain links TRBV27 to TRBJ2-1; 8 bases line up with TRBD1. CDR1 and CDR2 (germline): MNHEY, SMNVEV (reference sequence). V was pared by 2 bases and J by 4 bases, with 7 bases of the junction left unmatched. This CDR3 is 16 amino acids long.

The genes are TRBV7-2 and TRBJ1-6, with TRBD1 as a possible D gene (5 bases). V was trimmed by 5 bases and J by 7 bases, leaving 18 bases between them. Per the germline V gene, CDR1 is SGHTA and CDR2 is FQGNSA. The CDR3 sequence is 16 residues long. The CDR3 nucleotides read TGTGCCAGCAGCGGCCGCGGGGACTCCATCAATTCACCCCTCCACTTT. It specifies CASSGRGDSINSPLHF. Looking up the rest from reference TRBV7-2 and TRBJ1-6 gives the full variable domain: GAGVSQSPSNKVTEKGKDVELRCDPISGHTALYWYRQSLGQGLEFLIYFQGNSAPDKSGLPSDRFSAERTGGSVSTLTIQRTQQEDSAVYLCASSGRGDSINSPLHFGNGTRLTVT.

This clone was observed a single time. V usage is TRBV19 and J usage is TRBJ2-1, with a possible D match to TRBD2 (5 bases). The CDR3 extends over 18 amino acids. The germline V gene encodes CDR1 LNHDA and CDR2 SQIVND (reference sequence). The ends were cut back, 8 bases at V and 5 bases at J, with 28 bases in the middle. The CDR3 is CASQTRAAPLGDDNEQFF. CDR3 nucleotide sequence: TGTGCCAGTCAAACCCGGGCCGCTCCCTTGGGAGATGACAATGAGCAGTTCTTC.